This TCR beta chain was obtained from a study of control samples from healthy donors and cancer patients. Sequencing was performed with immunoSEQ multiplex PCR; in TCRdb, only in-frame clones are kept and a portion is missing. This table has about 17,000 clones, 70% to 90% appearing once. Trimming took 0 bases from V and 2 from J, leaving 11 bases between them. In germline, CDR1 is SGHNT, CDR2 YYREEE (reference sequence). The CDR3 extends over 16 amino acids. Sequencing was carried out using PBMCs. This TCR derives from a man aged 60-69 years with head and neck cancer. J is TRBJ1-4 and V is TRBV5-4, with D possibly being TRBD1 (5 bases). The CDR3 loop reads CASSLGGTVTNEKLFF. CDR3 nucleotides: TGTGCCAGCAGCTTGGGAGGGACGGTGACTAATGAAAAACTGTTTTTT. Combining the CDR3 with reference TRBV5-4 and TRBJ1-4 gives the whole variable domain ETGVTQSPTHLIKTRGQQVTLRCSSQSGHNTVSWYQQALGQGPQFIFQYYREEENGRGNFPPRFSGLQFPNYSSELNVNALELDDSALYLCASSLGGTVTNEKLFFGSGTQLSVL.